A single sample is the source of the 21 T cell receptor beta chains below, sequenced in a study of blood T cell repertoires in COVID-19. The assay was immunoSEQ multiplex PCR, and TCRdb's table has in-frame clones only and misses some. The data show over 250,000 clones, 70% to 90% seen once. The sequenced sample was peripheral blood. The source of these receptors is a woman between 50 and 59 years old with acute or convalescent COVID-19.

V usage is TRBV5-1 and J usage is TRBJ1-1; TRBD1 matches 8 bases. The CDR3 runs to 14 residues. Germline CDR1 and CDR2: SGHRS and YFSETQ. V gave up 0 bases and J gave up 10 bases; unmatched junction bases: 8. The CDR3 DNA sequence: TGCGCCAGCAGCTTGGAAGGACAGGGTTTACGAGCTTTCTTT. Its translation: CASSLEGQGLRAFF.

The chain couples TRBV27 to TRBJ2-3, with TRBD2 matching 8 bases. CDR3 length: 14 residues. V was clipped by 6 bases and J by 3 bases; unmatched bases: 5. In germline, CDR1 is MNHEY, CDR2 SMNVEV (reference sequence). The CDR3 loop reads CASSREGRTDTQYF. CDR3 coding DNA: TGTGCCAGCAGCCGGGAGGGCCGTACAGATACGCAGTATTTT.

This clone was detected only once. The CDR3 DNA reads TGTGCCAGCAGTATTCAGGGGGGGCCCCAGCATTTT. It encodes CASSIQGGPQHF. The V and J genes are TRBV27 and TRBJ1-5; 7 bases fit TRBD1. V gave up 5 bases and J gave up 9 bases; unmatched junction bases: 4. The germline CDR1 and CDR2 sequences are MNHEY and SMNVEV (reference sequence). The CDR3 is 12 residues long.

The V and J genes are TRBV4-3 and TRBJ2-2; a possible D gene is TRBD1 (6 bases). The CDR3 has 16 amino acids. Germline V gene lookup returns CDR1 LGHNA and CDR2 YSLEER. The V and J ends lost 6 bases and 1 base respectively, with 15 bases between them. CDR3: CASSRSGTRNTGELFF. The CDR3 nucleotides are TGCGCCAGCAGTCGTTCTGGGACACGGAACACCGGGGAGCTGTTTTTT.

The chain carries TRBV19 and TRBJ1-2, with a possible D match to TRBD1 (6 bases). The CDR3 is 13 residues long. V lost 9 bases and J 3 bases, leaving 14 bases between the germline ends. Germline loops: CDR1 LNHDA, CDR2 SQIVND (reference sequence). The CDR3 loop reads CASKGGADYGYTF. CDR3 bases: TGTGCCAGCAAAGGGGGGGCAGACTATGGCTACACCTTC.

This clone occurred many times. This chain joins TRBV6-5 and TRBJ2-1; 9 bases map to TRBD2. The CDR3 totals 15 residues. J was trimmed by 9 bases and V by 2 bases; bases with no gene match: 8. CDR1 MNHEY and CDR2 SVGAGI come from the germline V gene. As DNA, the CDR3 is TGTGCCAGCAGTTACGCCGCGGGAGGGGGGGGTGAGCAGTTCTTC. Amino acids: CASSYAAGGGGEQFF.

The CDR3 DNA reads as TGTGCCACCATGGGACAGGGGGCCACCTATGGCTACACCTTC. This translates into CATMGQGATYGYTF. The chain couples TRBV28 to TRBJ1-2; 12 bases line up with TRBD1. Germline CDR1 is MDHEN and CDR2 is SYDVKM. The CDR3 runs to 14 residues. J gave up 4 bases and V 10 bases, and 7 bases lay outside the gene matches.

The sample holds one count of this clone. This sequence joins TRBV9 and TRBJ2-3, with 12 nucleotides matching TRBD2. V trimming: 4 bases; J trimming: 5 bases; junction bases outside the gene matches: 8. The CDR3 consists of 16 residues. In germline, CDR1 is SGDLS, CDR2 YYNGEE. Written as DNA, the CDR3 is TGTGCCAGCAGCCATCGACTAGCGGGAGCCGGAGATACGCAGTATTTT. Translating it yields CASSHRLAGAGDTQYF.

The V call is TRBV28, the J call TRBJ2-1, with 8 bases aligning to TRBD1. V gave up 3 bases and J gave up 0 bases; unmatched junction bases: 7. The CDR3 is 17 amino acids. Germline CDR1 reads MDHEN; CDR2 reads SYDVKM. The chain's CDR3 is CASSFSRGLSSYNEQFF. The CDR3 bases are TGTGCCAGCAGTTTTTCCAGGGGGCTTAGCTCCTACAATGAGCAGTTCTTC.

This chain uses TRBV29-1 with TRBJ2-7; tentatively, D is TRBD1 (6 bases). Germline CDR1 reads SQVTM; CDR2 reads ANQGSEA. With 5 bases removed from V and 2 bases from J, the gap between germline ends came to 7 bases. There are 11 residues in the CDR3. The CDR3 reads CSVRTAYEQYF. The CDR3 nucleotides are TGCAGCGTTCGGACAGCCTACGAGCAGTACTTC.

The rearrangement links TRBV6-5 to TRBJ2-7, with TRBD2 matching over 11 bases. V was clipped by 6 bases and J by 2 bases; unmatched bases: 6. The CDR3 consists of 15 residues. Germline CDR1 is MNHEY and CDR2 is SVGAGI. In DNA, the CDR3 is TGTGCCAGCAGCCTAATAGCGGGAGGGCCCTACGAGCAGTACTTC. This gives the protein CASSLIAGGPYEQYF.

The V and J genes are TRBV28 and TRBJ1-5; no definite D call. The CDR3 runs 12 residues. Trimming shortened V by 8 bases and J by 4 bases, and 9 bases separated the two germline ends. Per germline, CDR1 MDHEN and CDR2 SYDVKM. CDR3 residues: CASFSVNQPQHF. In DNA, the CDR3 is TGTGCCAGCTTCAGTGTGAATCAGCCCCAGCATTTT.

CDR3 amino acids: CASSPPPVQGARLAGGPETQYF. CDR3 DNA sequence: TGTGCCAGCTCACCACCACCGGTACAGGGGGCCAGACTAGCGGGAGGGCCAGAGACCCAGTACTTC. The chain links TRBV18 to TRBJ2-5; 14 bases are shared with TRBD2. Germline-derived CDR1 and CDR2 are KGHSH and LQKENI. CDR3 length equals 22 residues. V lost 0 bases to trimming and J lost 4 bases; unmatched junction nucleotides: 19.

The sample holds one count of this clone. This rearrangement joins TRBV5-1 to TRBJ2-5, with 14 bases aligning to TRBD2. Germline trimming cut 4 bases from V and 4 bases from J; bases unmatched to any gene: 3. The CDR3 has 15 amino acids. From germline, CDR1 is SGHRS and CDR2 YFSETQ. The DNA of the CDR3 is TGCGCCAGCAGCGCGGGACTAGCGGGAGTAGAGACCCAGTACTTC. Amino acid sequence: CASSAGLAGVETQYF.

This clone showed up just once. V and J are TRBV19 and TRBJ2-2; D is possibly TRBD2 (6 bases). The V gene's germline CDR1 is LNHDA and CDR2 SQIVND (reference sequence). The CDR3 spans 15 residues. The V and J ends lost 8 bases and 6 bases respectively, with 19 bases between them. DNA for the CDR3: TGTGCCAGTCGTGGCTCTAGCGTGTCGGCCGGGGAGCTGTTTTTT. This codes for CASRGSSVSAGELFF.

The V and J genes are TRBV30 and TRBJ1-6; the D is unclear. This CDR3 is 18 amino acids long. The V end was cut by 3 bases, the J end by 8 bases, with 26 bases between. CDR1 is GTSNPN and CDR2 is SVGIG in the germline V gene (reference sequence). CDR3 DNA: TGTGCCTGGAGGGCCCGAGGACTCATGACTGGTATTGATTCACCCCTCCACTTT. Protein product: CAWRARGLMTGIDSPLHF.

The rearrangement joins TRBV5-1 to TRBJ1-1; 7 bases fit TRBD1. The germline V gene has CDR1 SGHRS and CDR2 YFSETQ. J lost 3 bases, V lost 3 bases, and 8 bases had no gene match. The CDR3 is made up of 15 amino acids. The CDR3 here is CASSSPRTGDTEAFF. The CDR3, as DNA: TGCGCCAGCAGCTCCCCCCGGACAGGCGACACTGAAGCTTTCTTT.

The J gene is TRBJ2-5, the V gene TRBV15; TRBD2 matches 13 bases. The germline V gene has CDR1 LNHNV and CDR2 YYDKDF (reference sequence). V lost 1 base to trimming and J lost 7 bases; unmatched junction nucleotides: 3. The length of the CDR3 is 15 residues. CDR3 coding DNA: TGTGCCACCAGCAGAGGGACTAGCGGGAGCGGGACCCAGTACTTC. Its translation: CATSRGTSGSGTQYF. The full variable domain, completed using reference TRBV15 and TRBJ2-5, is DAMVIQNPRYQVTQFGKPVTLSCSQTLNHNVMYWYQQKSSQAPKLLFHYYDKDFNNEADTPDNFQSRRPNTSFCFLDIRSPGLGDTAMYLCATSRGTSGSGTQYFGPGTRLLVL.

The chain employs TRBV20-1 and TRBJ2-5; 9 positions agree with TRBD1. The J segment lost 9 bases and the V segment lost 3 bases, leaving 8 bases of the junction unmatched. The CDR3 is made up of 13 amino acids. Germline loops: CDR1 DFQATT, CDR2 SNEGSKA (reference sequence). DNA for the CDR3: TGCAGTGCTAGTAGTTGGGACAGGGTCGCCCAGTACTTC. It is translated as CSASSWDRVAQYF.

CDR3 coding DNA: TGTGCCAGCAGCCAAGATACGGGAGGCAGGAATGAGCAGTTCTTC. It codes for CASSQDTGGRNEQFF. This chain connects TRBV4-2 to TRBJ2-1, with 7 bases fitting TRBD2. Germline V gives CDR1 LGHNA, CDR2 YNFKEQ. The trim removed 0 bases at V and 7 bases at J, leaving 6 bases unmatched. There are 15 residues in the CDR3.

The chain is built from TRBV9 and TRBJ2-3, with a weak D call TRBD2 (5 bases). The V end lost 1 base, the J end lost 5 bases, and 17 bases lay between the germline ends. CDR1 is SGDLS, CDR2 YYNGEE, per germline. The CDR3 is 16 amino acids. The CDR3 DNA is TGTGCCAGCAGCGTACTTCCCGGGGTAGGCGGAGATACGCAGTATTTT. Residues: CASSVLPGVGGDTQYF.